Described below is a single TCR beta chain sequence and its context. Its antigen specificity is not known. Per-nucleotide qualities are absent, and no much larger clonotype sits a single base away. This entry is derived from a study of vaccination effects on CD4 cells after COVID-19 (dated by TCRdb to between 2022 and 2023). About the investigation overall: Participants received two doses of either the BNT162b2 or the mRNA-1273 mRNA SARS-CoV-2 vaccine. In the study, cultures from other donors were sequenced using the Oncomine TCR Beta short-read assay on an Illumina iSeq 100. A total of nine to ten COVID-19 convalescent patients and several SARS-CoV-2-naive healthy vaccine recipients were included in the full study. The study compared SARS-CoV-2 spike-specific CD4+ TCR repertoires before and after mRNA vaccination in COVID-19 convalescent patients and infection-naive vaccine recipients. Broad study findings and their caveats: In healthy vaccine recipients, vaccine-induced clones were almost all SARS-CoV-2 mono-reactive, with only 1 of 255 cross-reactive with common cold coronaviruses. Both infection-induced and vaccine-induced clones contracted markedly at late post-vaccination timepoints, which is consistent with waning T cell responses. The study was limited by a small number of convalescent patients, and early post-infection timepoints were lacking.

Taken from the germline V gene (reference sequence), the CDR1 and CDR2 loops are SEHNR and FQNEAQ. Inclusive of the bounding cysteine and phenylalanine, the CDR3 is 14 residues long. Just CDR3 DNA is preserved here, 42 bases in frame from base 1. Trimming costs V 1 base and J 3 bases, and their ends lie 9 bases apart. In the ViraFEST assay, PBMC were stimulated with viral peptide pools, and antigen-specific CD4+ T cell clonotypes were then identified by expansion using TCR sequencing. After about 9 days of culture, CD4+ T cells were isolated with the EasySep CD4+ T cell isolation kit. None of the healthy vaccine recipients had a prior SARS-CoV-2 infection, which was confirmed by nucleocapsid antibody tests that came back negative both before and after vaccination. Fewer than 2.5 million PBMC per well were cultured in IMDM with about 5% human AB serum, 8.5 to 10 IU/ml IL-2 and gentamicin, plus 10 ug/ml peptides. Half of the culture medium was replaced with fresh IL-2-containing medium on days 3 and 7. Unless noted otherwise, every peptide stimulation condition was cultured in triplicate wells. Using Ficoll-Paque Plus gradient centrifugation, PBMC were separated from whole blood and then either used fresh or cryopreserved at -140C. The overlapping peptide pools covered the spike proteins of SARS-CoV-2 as well as those of the common cold coronaviruses HCoV-NL63, HCoV-OC43 and HCoV-229E. Genomic DNA was extracted from cultured CD4+ T cells with the QIAamp micro DNA kit.

Libraries were prepared through the immunoSEQ multiplex PCR assay. TCR beta CDR3 sequencing was performed on DNA from the cultured, isolated CD4+ T cells. On the authors' methods: Non-productive TCR sequences were removed and reads were trimmed to the CDR3 region, keeping CDR3s of at least 7 amino acids. The MANAFEST web app was used to pick out antigen-specific clonotypes by comparing their expansion in peptide wells with that in reference cultures. For clones to be considered positive, expansion at FDR<0.05 versus reference and all other wells, an odds ratio above 5, and a frequency above 0.1% in two replicate wells were required. Clonotypes significantly expanded in SARS-CoV-2 spike wells and in at least one common cold coronavirus spike condition were defined as cross-reactive. Levenshtein distance calculated with the stringdist R package was used to assess CDR3 similarity, and unrooted trees were constructed with ape in R 3.6.1. This immuneACCESS table, as held by TCRdb, lists in-frame sequences with V and J called but not all clones. Of the missing ones, under half trace to an unresolved V gene in checked studies; the others have no known cause. That table furnishes V, J and clone size, whereas the DNA furnished D and trimming. Present in this sample are about 27,000 clones, under 75% of which were seen just once. In total, the top ten clones hold over 9.5% of the sample.

The input for sequencing was CD4+ T cells from PBMCs cultured with SARS-CoV-2 spike peptides, taken before COVID-19 vaccination. The sample's cell subset or site label is to be understood as: SARS-CoV-2 spike overlapping peptide pool stimulation. The clonotype originates from a human donor who received a COVID-19 vaccine. Recombination connected TRBV7-9 to TRBJ1-1, with the D gene not confidently named. The CDR3 protein: CASSLGVFDTEAFF. The DNA is TGTGCCAGCAGCTTAGGGGTTTTCGACACTGAAGCTTTCTTT.